This T cell receptor beta chain was found in a study of technical replicates of blood from a few donors. The germline gives CDR1 SGDLS, CDR2 YYNGEE. The CDR3 length is 14 residues. V lost 6 bases and J lost 8, with 17 bases in between. Assay: immunoSEQ multiplex PCR; the TCRdb copy retains only in-frame clones and omits some. Of 70,000 to 95,000 clones listed, about 94% are singletons. The chain recombines TRBV9 with TRBJ1-4, with D hard to call. What was sequenced was T cells isolated from PBMCs. The source is a human donor in good health. CDR3 DNA: TGTGCCAGCAAGGAGGAGGGCTCGGGAGAAAAACTGTTTTTT. Translation: CASKEEGSGEKLFF.